The 30 T cell receptor beta chains presented below share a single source sample, sequenced in a study of T cells in Graves' hyperthyroidism and ophthalmopathy (dated by TCRdb to between 2019 and 2020). Library method: multiplex PCR. Sequencer: Illumina HiSeq 2000. TCR beta CDR3 regions were amplified from RNA transcripts. A first-round RT-PCR of the TCR CDR3 used the HTBI primer set with the Qiagen OneStep RT-PCR kit. TCRdb passed the public sequencing reads through fastp at Q25 and MiXCR, retaining productive beta sequences. Rows are unified per CDR3 protein, each entry keeping the most common DNA and genes. The sample data list around 690,000 distinct CDR3 sequences, and 15% to 20% of these were observed just once. The ten largest account for about a sixth of the sample. The sequencing sample was made of blood. These receptors all come from a man aged 45-65 years with Graves' hyperthyroidism.

In its sample, this clonotype was seen many times. This chain uses TRBV27 with TRBJ2-2; the D gene is possibly TRBD2 (5 bases). Trimming took off 4 bases at V and 3 bases at J, with 21 bases between the two ends. The CDR3 length is 18 residues. Germline CDR1 is MNHEY and CDR2 is SMNVEV (reference sequence). The CDR3 sequence: CASSSVNGVGGYTGELFF. The CDR3 DNA reads as TGTGCCAGCAGTTCAGTTAACGGAGTAGGAGGATACACCGGGGAGCTGTTTTTT.

The sample holds many counts of this clonotype. The chain is built from TRBV5-8 and TRBJ1-1, with 7 bases that match TRBD1. Unmatched junction bases numbered 6, after V lost 0 bases and J lost 1 base. Germline CDR1 and CDR2: SGHTS and YDEGEE. This CDR3 comprises 16 residues. CDR3 sequence reads: CASSLGTGAANTEAFF. The CDR3 DNA reads TGTGCCAGCAGCTTGGGTACAGGGGCCGCGAACACTGAAGCTTTCTTT.

This clonotype has at least ten counts. The chain uses TRBV11-2 and TRBJ2-7; D possibly matches TRBD1 or TRBD2 (6 bases each). The germline gives CDR1 SGHAT, CDR2 FQNNGV. The V gene lost 0 bases and the J gene lost 1 base, with 13 bases spanning the gap. The CDR3 extends over 16 amino acids. This CDR3 is CASSLDQGRKSYEQYF. Here the CDR3 DNA reads TGTGCCAGCAGCTTAGATCAGGGGAGGAAATCCTACGAGCAGTACTTC.

This clonotype was counted between two and nine times. The rearrangement links TRBV3-1 to TRBJ2-4; D perhaps matches TRBD1 (5 bases). Trimming took 1 base from V and 6 from J, leaving 10 bases between them. Germline V gene data show CDR1 as LGHDT and CDR2 as YNNKEL (reference sequence). This CDR3 spans 14 amino acids. The CDR3 sequence is CASSQVGVTNIQYF. DNA of the CDR3: TGTGCCAGCAGCCAAGTAGGGGTGACAAACATTCAGTACTTC.

The chain employs TRBV6-5 and TRBJ2-7; 11 nucleotides align to TRBD1. CDR1 MNHEY and CDR2 SVGAGI come from the germline V gene. The V segment lost 0 bases and the J segment 3 bases; nucleotides outside the gene matches: 7. This CDR3 has 17 residues. CDR3 bases: TGTGCCAGCAGTTACTCCGTGGGCGGGACAGGGGGCTACGAGCAGTACTTC. Protein: CASSYSVGGTGGYEQYF.

The chain carries TRBV5-6 and TRBJ2-3, with D perhaps TRBD1 or TRBD2 (5 bases each). The CDR3 spans 15 residues. Germline V gene sequence: CDR1 SGHDT, CDR2 YYEEEE. V shed 4 bases and J shed 7 bases, with 19 bases lying between them. CDR3 DNA sequence: TGTGCCAGCAGCGGTGTGGGGACGGGTAATTATACGCAGTATTTT. Translating it yields CASSGVGTGNYTQYF.

This clonotype was seen repeatedly, ten times or more. V and J are TRBV9 and TRBJ1-1; no definite D call. CDR3 length: 14 amino acids. CDR1 is SGDLS, CDR2 YYNGEE, per germline. Trimming took off 0 bases at V and 1 base at J, with 7 bases between the two ends. The chain's CDR3 is CASSVDWGNTEAFF. DNA of the CDR3: TGTGCCAGCAGCGTAGATTGGGGGAACACTGAAGCTTTCTTT.

This clonotype was recorded many times. The chain carries TRBV10-2 and TRBJ2-1; 13 bases map to TRBD2. Germline V gives CDR1 WSHSY, CDR2 SAAADI. Germline trimming cut 6 bases from V and 6 bases from J; bases unmatched to any gene: 5. The CDR3 extends over 15 amino acids. In nucleotides, the CDR3 is TGCGCCAGCAGACCACTAGCGGGAGGGTCCAATGAGCAGTTCTTC. This translates into CASRPLAGGSNEQFF.

V is TRBV5-1 and J is TRBJ2-3, with TRBD2 matching over 14 bases. J gave up 7 bases and V 2 bases, and 9 bases lay outside the gene matches. The germline V gene encodes CDR1 SGHRS and CDR2 YFSETQ. The CDR3 runs 17 residues. The CDR3 sequence: CASSLSGTSGSLNTQYF. Here the CDR3 DNA reads TGCGCCAGCAGCTTATCCGGGACTAGCGGGAGTTTAAATACGCAGTATTTT.

The table lists this clonotype with many counts. The chain recombines TRBV15 with TRBJ1-5, with 8 bases identical to TRBD1. Germline CDR1 and CDR2: LNHNV and YYDKDF (reference sequence). The ends lost 5 bases at V and 7 bases at J; junction bases unmatched: 4. The CDR3 sequence is 13 residues long. In DNA, the CDR3 is TGTGCCACCAGCGGACAGGGTTTGCAGCCCCAGCATTTT. Protein product: CATSGQGLQPQHF.

The chain carries TRBV29-1 and TRBJ2-3; 12 positions agree with TRBD2. CDR1 SQVTM and CDR2 ANQGSEA come from the germline V gene. The CDR3 runs 17 residues. V lost 1 base and J lost 5; bases outside the gene matches: 10. The CDR3 region has the DNA TGCAGCGTTGAAGGGCTAGCGGGAGGGCCCAGTTTAGATACGCAGTATTTT. Its translation: CSVEGLAGGPSLDTQYF.

In its sample, this clonotype was seen many times. The chain uses TRBV2 and TRBJ1-5; a possible D gene is TRBD1 (5 bases). The CDR3 loop spans 15 amino acids. With 2 bases removed from V and 4 bases from J, the gap between germline ends came to 12 bases. Germline CDR1 reads SNHLY; CDR2 reads FYNNEI. The CDR3 here is CASSERDGKNQPQHF. The CDR3 coding sequence is TGTGCCAGCAGTGAACGGGACGGGAAGAATCAGCCCCAGCATTTT.

This clonotype was recorded a few times. The rearrangement joins TRBV20-1 to TRBJ1-5; TRBD1 is a possible D gene (5 bases). CDR3 length equals 13 residues. The ends were cut back, 6 bases at V and 2 bases at J, with 11 bases in the middle. Looked up from germline, CDR1 is DFQATT and CDR2 is SNEGSKA (reference sequence). The CDR3 sequence: CSAHGGGNQPQHF. Here the CDR3 DNA reads TGCAGTGCGCATGGGGGTGGCAATCAGCCCCAGCATTTT.

This clonotype has just a few counts. J is TRBJ2-3 and V is TRBV18, with a tentative D call TRBD2 (5 bases). The CDR3 sequence is 13 residues long. Trimming took 2 bases from V and 5 from J, leaving 8 bases between them. Germline CDR1 reads KGHSH; CDR2 reads LQKENI. The CDR3 loop is CASSPNREDTQYF. Written as DNA, the CDR3 is TGTGCCAGCTCACCAAATCGGGAAGATACGCAGTATTTT. Based on the CDR3 plus reference TRBV18 and TRBJ2-3, the full variable domain is NAGVMQNPRHLVRRRGQEARLRCSPMKGHSHVYWYRQLPEEGLKFMVYLQKENIIDESGMPKERFSAEFPKEGPSILRIQQVVRGDSAAYFCASSPNREDTQYFGPGTRLTVL.

This clonotype was seen only a few times. The chain joins TRBV7-9 to TRBJ2-5; tentative D call: TRBD1 (6 bases). Germline CDR1 and CDR2: SEHNR and FQNEAQ (reference sequence). This CDR3 has 16 amino acids. Trimming took off 0 bases at V and 1 base at J, with 12 bases between the two ends. The CDR3, as DNA: TGTGCCAGCAGCTTAGCCCGGGACACCGTCCAAGAGACCCAGTACTTC. This gives the protein CASSLARDTVQETQYF.

Regarding this clonotype: The junction shows a germline mismatch at one end, possibly a read error. This chain links TRBV6-2 or TRBV6-3 with TRBJ1-4; 7 positions match TRBD1. Germline V gives CDR1 MNHEY, CDR2 SVGEGT. The CDR3 has 14 amino acids. CDR3 sequence reads: CTSNIGGADEKPFF. Written as DNA, the CDR3 is TGTACCAGCAACATAGGGGGCGCGGATGAAAAACCGTTTTTT.

This clonotype turned up a few times. This chain connects TRBV7-9 to TRBJ2-1; TRBD2 aligns across 10 bases. Germline values: CDR1 SEHNR, CDR2 FQNEAQ (reference sequence). Unmatched junction bases numbered 5, after V lost 5 bases and J lost 4 bases. The CDR3 consists of 15 residues. CDR3 nucleotides: TGTGCCAGCAGCCCAGCAGCGGGAGGGTACAATGAGCAGTTCTTC. This encodes CASSPAAGGYNEQFF. Full variable domain (outside the CDR3, taken from reference TRBV7-9 and TRBJ2-1): DTGVSQNPRHKITKRGQNVTFRCDPISEHNRLYWYRQTLGQGPEFLTYFQNEAQLEKSRLLSDRFSAERPKGSFSTLEIQRTEQGDSAMYLCASSPAAGGYNEQFFGPGTRLTVL.

This clonotype was picked up a small number of times. As DNA, the CDR3 is TGTGCCAGTAAGTCAGGCTATGGCTACACCTTC. Protein: CASKSGYGYTF. The V and J genes are TRBV19 and TRBJ1-2; D is unclear. Germline V lookup: CDR1 LNHDA, CDR2 SQIVND (reference sequence). Trimming removed 7 bases from V and 4 bases from J, with 7 bases in between. The CDR3 consists of 11 residues. Based on the CDR3 plus reference TRBV19 and TRBJ1-2, the full variable domain is DGGITQSPKYLFRKEGQNVTLSCEQNLNHDAMYWYRQDPGQGLRLIYYSQIVNDFQKGDIAEGYSVSREKKESFPLTVTSAQKNPTAFYLCASKSGYGYTFGSGTRLTVV.

This clonotype occurred a few times. The chain is built from TRBV6-2 or TRBV6-3 and TRBJ2-7, with D perhaps TRBD2 (5 bases). The CDR3 runs 14 residues. The germline V gene has CDR1 MNHEY and CDR2 SVGEGT. Trimming took 8 bases from V and 2 from J, leaving 16 bases between them. CDR3 DNA: TGTGCCAGCTGGGCCGTGAGGGATCCCTACGAGCAGTACTTC. It yields the protein CASWAVRDPYEQYF.

Only a few counts were recorded for this clonotype. This chain uses TRBV7-9 with TRBJ2-7, with a tentative D call TRBD1 (5 bases). Germline V lookup: CDR1 SEHNR, CDR2 FQNEAQ (reference sequence). The germline V and J ends were trimmed by 3 bases and 2 bases, with 8 bases remaining between them. The CDR3 is 13 residues long. CDR3 nucleotide sequence: TGTGCCAGCAGCTTTGACAGTACCTACGAGCAGTACTTC. This codes for CASSFDSTYEQYF.

In DNA form, the CDR3 reads TGTGCCAGCAGGTACCAGGGACGAGGACAAGAGACCCAGTACTTC. Amino acid sequence: CASRYQGRGQETQYF. V usage is TRBV6-2 or TRBV6-3 and J usage is TRBJ2-5; D could derive from TRBD1 or TRBD2 (5 bases each). Trimming took 6 bases from V and 2 from J, leaving 16 bases between them. CDR1 is MNHEY and CDR2 is SVGEGT in the germline V gene. The CDR3 covers 15 residues.

The rearrangement joins TRBV28 to TRBJ1-2; no definite D call. V lost 4 bases to trimming and J lost 0 bases, with 6 bases between them. There are 13 residues in the CDR3. CDR1 is MDHEN and CDR2 is SYDVKM in the germline V gene. CDR3 nucleotides: TGTGCCAGCAGTTGGGCAACTAACTATGGCTACACCTTC. Amino acids: CASSWATNYGYTF.

This clonotype appeared many times. The CDR3 spells CSVEASRWGNRYEQYF. CDR3 nucleotide sequence: TGCAGCGTTGAAGCTTCGCGGTGGGGGAATAGATACGAGCAGTACTTC. J is TRBJ2-7 and V is TRBV29-1; D tentatively reads TRBD1 or TRBD2 (5 bases each). The CDR3 consists of 16 residues. Deletions cut 1 base from V and 4 bases from J, with 20 bases between. CDR1 SQVTM and CDR2 ANQGSEA come from the germline V gene.

This clonotype appeared many times. The genes are TRBV7-9 and TRBJ2-7; 8 bases are shared with TRBD2. The V and J ends lost 5 bases and 4 bases, in that order; junction bases with no gene match: 7. The CDR3 length is 14 residues. Germline V gene sequence: CDR1 SEHNR, CDR2 FQNEAQ (reference sequence). The CDR3 sequence is CASSRREGRYEQYF. The CDR3 DNA reads as TGTGCCAGCAGCAGACGGGAGGGCAGGTACGAGCAGTACTTC.

The chain employs TRBV5-5 and TRBJ2-3; 7 bases are a match to TRBD1. Germline V lookup: CDR1 SGHKS, CDR2 YYEKEE (reference sequence). Trimming cost V 0 bases and J 5 bases; bases outside gene matches: 3. CDR3 length: 14 amino acids. CDR3 in amino acids: CASSLDPGGDTQYF. CDR3 coding DNA: TGTGCCAGCAGCTTGGACCCAGGGGGAGATACGCAGTATTTT.

This chain joins TRBV6-1 and TRBJ2-1, with 10 bases that match TRBD2. The CDR3 runs to 20 residues. Germline V gene data show CDR1 as MNHNS and CDR2 as SASEGT. J was trimmed by 6 bases and V by 7 bases; bases with no gene match: 24. The CDR3 loop reads CASIPLAGAGTSSSVNEQFF. The CDR3 DNA reads as TGTGCCAGCATCCCCCTAGCGGGAGCCGGTACTTCGAGCTCTGTCAATGAGCAGTTCTTC.

This clonotype was seen at least ten times. The chain carries TRBV6-2 or TRBV6-3 and TRBJ2-5; D uncertain. The CDR3 is 15 residues long. From germline, CDR1 is MNHEY and CDR2 SVGEGT. V was pared by 0 bases and J by 7 bases, with 15 bases between. The chain's CDR3 is CASSYSVDGKRTQYF. The CDR3 DNA is TGTGCCAGCAGTTACTCAGTTGACGGAAAAAGGACCCAGTACTTC.

This clonotype has only a few counts. The V and J genes are TRBV9 and TRBJ2-7, with D perhaps TRBD1 (5 bases). Trimming removed 2 bases at V and 5 bases at J, with 14 bases between. CDR3 length: 14 amino acids. The V gene's germline CDR1 is SGDLS and CDR2 YYNGEE. The CDR3 here is CASSVKGLANEQYF. The CDR3 region has the DNA TGTGCCAGCAGCGTTAAGGGGCTGGCCAACGAGCAGTACTTC.

For this clonotype: Given a much more abundant clone one base away, this may be a read error. The gene calls are TRBV2 and TRBJ1-5; tentatively, D is TRBD1 (6 bases). V was trimmed by 4 bases and J by 1 base, leaving 14 bases between them. Germline V gene lookup returns CDR1 SNHLY and CDR2 FYNNEI. CDR3 length equals 16 residues. DNA for the CDR3: TGTGCCAGCAGTGGGGACAATACGGGAAGCAATCAGCCCCAGCATTTT. Translated: CASSGDNTGSNQPQHF.

J is TRBJ2-7 and V is TRBV19; 9 nucleotides match TRBD2. CDR1 is LNHDA and CDR2 is SQIVND in the germline V gene (reference sequence). J was trimmed by 4 bases and V by 6 bases; bases with no gene match: 10. CDR3 length equals 15 residues. The CDR3, as DNA: TGTGCCAGTAGCCCAGCTAGCGGGAACGGATACGAGCAGTACTTC. Amino acids: CASSPASGNGYEQYF. The whole variable domain, filled in from reference TRBV19 and TRBJ2-7, reads DGGITQSPKYLFRKEGQNVTLSCEQNLNHDAMYWYRQDPGQGLRLIYYSQIVNDFQKGDIAEGYSVSREKKESFPLTVTSAQKNPTAFYLCASSPASGNGYEQYFGPGTRLTVT.